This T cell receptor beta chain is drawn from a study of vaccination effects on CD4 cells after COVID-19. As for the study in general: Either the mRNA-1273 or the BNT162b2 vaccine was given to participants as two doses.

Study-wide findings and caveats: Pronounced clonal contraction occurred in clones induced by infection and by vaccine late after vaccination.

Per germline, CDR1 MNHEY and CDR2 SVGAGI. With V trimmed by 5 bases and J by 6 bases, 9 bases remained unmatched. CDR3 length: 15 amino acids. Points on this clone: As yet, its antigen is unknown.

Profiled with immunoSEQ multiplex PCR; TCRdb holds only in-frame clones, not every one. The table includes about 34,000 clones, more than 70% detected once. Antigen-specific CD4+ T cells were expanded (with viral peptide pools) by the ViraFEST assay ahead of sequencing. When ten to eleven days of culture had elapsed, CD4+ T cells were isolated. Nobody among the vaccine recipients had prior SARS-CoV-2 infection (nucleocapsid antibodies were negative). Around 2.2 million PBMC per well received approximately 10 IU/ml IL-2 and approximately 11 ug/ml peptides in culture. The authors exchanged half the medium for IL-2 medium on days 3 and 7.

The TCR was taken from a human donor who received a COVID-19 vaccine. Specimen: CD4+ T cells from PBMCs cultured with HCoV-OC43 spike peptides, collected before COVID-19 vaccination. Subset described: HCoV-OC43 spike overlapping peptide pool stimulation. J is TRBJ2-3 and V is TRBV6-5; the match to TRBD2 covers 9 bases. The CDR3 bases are TGTGCCAGCAGTACCCATAGCGGGGGCCGGGATACGCAGTATTTT. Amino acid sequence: CASSTHSGGRDTQYF.